Following are 29 T cell receptor beta chains from one sample sequenced in a study of CD8 T cells in ankylosing spondylitis. Each CDR3 protein is one row after TCRdb ran MiXCR on the 5' RACE reads. Here the sample spans 200,000 to 250,000 distinct CDR3 sequences, about 10% being singletons. Sequenced material: blood, either unsorted or a sorted T cell fraction (not recorded which). These receptors all come from a male donor with ankylosing spondylitis or in good health (not recorded which).

The rearrangement links TRBV10-3 to TRBJ1-3, with TRBD1 matching 7 bases. V shed 3 bases, J shed 8 bases, and the junction held 10 bases outside the gene matches. The CDR3 length is 15 residues. Germline values: CDR1 ENHRY, CDR2 SYGVKD. In DNA form, the CDR3 reads TGTGCCATCAGTGAAGAGAGGAACAGGGGTGACACCATATATTTT. Amino acid sequence: CAISEERNRGDTIYF.

Note on this clonotype: A much larger clone lies a single base off, so this may be a read error. The V gene is TRBV29-1, the J gene TRBJ2-7, with D tentatively TRBD2 (6 bases). This CDR3 comprises 13 residues. Germline-derived CDR1 and CDR2 are SQVTM and ANQGSEA. The CDR3 DNA sequence: TGCAGCGTTGATCAGGGAGGCTCCTACGACCAGTACTTC. It codes for CSVDQGGSYDQYF.

This clonotype was seen repeatedly, ten times or more. This sequence joins TRBV11-3 and TRBJ2-3; D possibly corresponds to TRBD2 (6 bases). The length of the CDR3 is 13 residues. Per germline, CDR1 SGHNT and CDR2 YENEEA. Trimming removed 5 bases at V and 4 bases at J, with 10 bases between. The CDR3 nucleotides read TGTGCCAGCAGCGGGGGGTTCGCAGATACGCAGTATTTT. It encodes CASSGGFADTQYF.

This clonotype was observed a few times. This chain uses TRBV7-9 with TRBJ2-7; 9 bases are shared with TRBD2. V shed 5 bases and J 5 bases; nucleotides not matched to a gene: 7. Germline V gene data show CDR1 as SEHNR and CDR2 as FQNEAQ (reference sequence). The CDR3 has 14 residues. This chain's CDR3 is CASSLTSGGNEQYF. The CDR3 nucleotides are TGTGCCAGCAGCCTGACGAGCGGGGGGAACGAGCAGTACTTC.

This clonotype turned up a few times. The chain joins TRBV3-1 to TRBJ1-5; D not certain. The germline gives CDR1 LGHDT, CDR2 YNNKEL (reference sequence). Trimming removed 1 base from V and 2 bases from J, with 12 bases in between. The CDR3 length is 16 residues. The CDR3 protein is CASSQVFGVGNQPQHF. In DNA form, the CDR3 reads TGTGCCAGCAGCCAAGTTTTTGGGGTGGGCAATCAGCCCCAGCATTTT.

This clonotype was picked up many times. The V call is TRBV12-3 or TRBV12-4, the J call TRBJ2-5; a possible D gene is TRBD2 (5 bases). The CDR3 consists of 12 residues. The V and J ends lost 6 bases and 6 bases respectively, with 11 bases between them. CDR3 residues: CASSYGGQTQYF. The DNA for the CDR3 is TGTGCCAGCAGCTACGGCGGGCAGACCCAGTACTTC.

This clonotype was seen many times. The J gene is TRBJ2-3, the V gene TRBV5-1, with 9 bases fitting TRBD2. CDR1 is SGHRS and CDR2 is YFSETQ in the germline V gene. Trimming removed 0 bases from V and 2 bases from J; junction bases left unmatched: 7. The CDR3 totals 17 residues. CDR3 in DNA: TGCGCCAGCAGCTTGGGACCCAGCGGGGGGACCACAGATACGCAGTATTTT. It yields the protein CASSLGPSGGTTDTQYF.

This clonotype was detected many times. The chain employs TRBV7-9 and TRBJ2-5, with 9 nucleotides matching TRBD1. J lost 3 bases, V lost 6 bases, and 5 bases had no gene match. The CDR3 is 14 amino acids. From germline, CDR1 is SEHNR and CDR2 FQNEAQ (reference sequence). The CDR3 DNA reads as TGTGCCAGCAGGTCCGGGACAGGGAAAGAGACCCAGTACTTC. It codes for CASRSGTGKETQYF. Full variable domain (rest looked up from reference TRBV7-9 and TRBJ2-5): DTGVSQNPRHKITKRGQNVTFRCDPISEHNRLYWYRQTLGQGPEFLTYFQNEAQLEKSRLLSDRFSAERPKGSFSTLEIQRTEQGDSAMYLCASRSGTGKETQYFGPGTRLLVL.

The chain couples TRBV29-1 to TRBJ1-4, with D unclear. Trimming took 4 bases from V and 5 from J, leaving 11 bases between them. The CDR3 has 13 residues. Germline CDR1 reads SQVTM; CDR2 reads ANQGSEA. The CDR3 DNA sequence: TGCAGCGTTGTGGGGTCTCCGAATGAAAAACTGTTTTTT. It is translated as CSVVGSPNEKLFF.

This clonotype occurred many times. The rearrangement links TRBV6-1 to TRBJ1-1; D gene unclear. Trimming removed 3 bases at V and 4 bases at J, with 9 bases between. Germline V gene sequence: CDR1 MNHNS, CDR2 SASEGT. CDR3 length: 13 amino acids. In DNA, the CDR3 is TGTGCCAGCAGTGATTTTCCATCCACTGAAGCTTTCTTT. This encodes CASSDFPSTEAFF.

This clonotype occurred many times. The V gene is TRBV3-1, the J gene TRBJ1-1; TRBD1 is a possible D gene (5 bases). V shed 1 base and J shed 1 base, with 13 bases lying between them. Germline CDR1 reads LGHDT; CDR2 reads YNNKEL (reference sequence). The CDR3 runs to 16 residues. CDR3 nucleotides: TGTGCCAGCAGCCAAGGGCCGGGACTGGGGAACACTGAAGCTTTCTTT. Residues: CASSQGPGLGNTEAFF. Looking up the rest from reference TRBV3-1 and TRBJ1-1 gives the full variable domain: DTAVSQTPKYLVTQMGNDKSIKCEQNLGHDTMYWYKQDSKKFLKIMFSYNNKELIINETVPNRFSPKSPDKAHLNLHINSLELGDSAVYFCASSQGPGLGNTEAFFGQGTRLTVV.

This rearrangement joins TRBV3-1 to TRBJ2-2, with 7 bases aligning to TRBD1. CDR3 length: 14 residues. V shed 8 bases, J shed 7 bases, and the junction held 10 bases outside the gene matches. Per the germline V gene, CDR1 is LGHDT and CDR2 is YNNKEL (reference sequence). The DNA for the CDR3 is TGTGCCAGCCGAGCCGGACAGGCTCTCGGGGAGCTGTTTTTT. Amino acids: CASRAGQALGELFF.

This clonotype occurred many times. The chain combines TRBV12-3 or TRBV12-4 with TRBJ1-1; TRBD1 might be the D (5 bases). The V and J ends lost 6 bases and 7 bases respectively, with 15 bases between them. There are 13 residues in the CDR3. The CDR3 region has the DNA TGTGCCAGCAGCCAGGGACCCGCACTTGAAGCTTTCTTT. Its protein product is CASSQGPALEAFF.

In its sample, this clonotype was seen many times. The gene calls are TRBV19 and TRBJ1-5; D is ambiguous. The CDR3 loop spans 13 amino acids. Trimming took off 4 bases at V and 13 bases at J, with 17 bases between the two ends. Germline V lookup: CDR1 LNHDA, CDR2 SQIVND (reference sequence). CDR3 sequence (DNA): TGTGCCAGTAGTACCCCGGACGGAGAGGAACAGCATTTT. It is translated as CASSTPDGEEQHF.

This clonotype was observed at least ten times. The chain is built from TRBV7-3 and TRBJ2-7, with D maybe TRBD2 (5 bases). Germline CDR1 is SGHTA and CDR2 is FQGTGA. The CDR3 runs to 15 residues. V dropped 0 bases and J dropped 6 bases, with 15 bases sitting between them. The CDR3 DNA reads as TGTGCCAGCAGCTTAACAGAACCGCCTCGGGGCGAGCAGTACTTC. It encodes CASSLTEPPRGEQYF.

This clonotype showed up many times. This chain connects TRBV5-1 to TRBJ2-3; TRBD1 might be the D (5 bases). V was clipped by 7 bases and J by 1 base, with 16 bases between them. The length of the CDR3 is 15 residues. The germline V gene has CDR1 SGHRS and CDR2 YFSETQ. This CDR3 reads CASSSGLLGTDTQYF. CDR3 DNA sequence: TGCGCCAGCTCCTCAGGGTTACTGGGCACAGATACGCAGTATTTT. The full variable domain, rest sourced from reference TRBV5-1 and TRBJ2-3, is KAGVTQTPRYLIKTRGQQVTLSCSPISGHRSVSWYQQTPGQGLQFLFEYFSETQRNKGNFPGRFSGRQFSNSRSEMNVSTLELGDSALYLCASSSGLLGTDTQYFGPGTRLTVL.

The chain employs TRBV20-1 and TRBJ1-5; tentatively, D is TRBD1 (5 bases). Looked up from germline, CDR1 is DFQATT and CDR2 is SNEGSKA (reference sequence). Trimming stripped 6 bases from V and 3 bases from J, with 12 bases between. This CDR3 has 13 residues. CDR3 protein: CSARGSNNQPQHF. The DNA of the CDR3 is TGCAGTGCCCGGGGGTCTAACAATCAGCCCCAGCATTTT.

This clonotype came up many times. The rearrangement links TRBV5-6 to TRBJ1-5, with D perhaps TRBD1 (6 bases). This CDR3 contains 14 residues. The germline V and J ends were trimmed by 2 bases and 5 bases, with 11 bases remaining between them. The germline CDR1 and CDR2 sequences are SGHDT and YYEEEE. CDR3 sequence reads: CASSLGDNYQPQHF. CDR3 DNA sequence: TGTGCCAGCAGCTTAGGGGACAACTATCAGCCCCAGCATTTT.

The rearrangement links TRBV7-9 to TRBJ2-3, with D possibly being TRBD1 (5 bases). The CDR3 is made up of 16 amino acids. Between the trimmed V and J ends, which lost 3 bases and 4 bases, there was a span of 17 bases. CDR1 is SEHNR and CDR2 is FQNEAQ in the germline V gene (reference sequence). This chain's CDR3 is CASSFKEFRVPDTQYF. The CDR3 DNA follows: TGTGCCAGCAGCTTCAAAGAGTTCAGGGTGCCAGATACGCAGTATTTT. The full variable domain, its missing parts supplied by reference TRBV7-9 and TRBJ2-3, is DTGVSQNPRHKITKRGQNVTFRCDPISEHNRLYWYRQTLGQGPEFLTYFQNEAQLEKSRLLSDRFSAERPKGSFSTLEIQRTEQGDSAMYLCASSFKEFRVPDTQYFGPGTRLTVL.

The chain has TRBV7-2 and TRBJ2-2; the match to TRBD1 covers 7 bases. J gave up 4 bases and V 5 bases, and 1 base lay outside the gene matches. The germline V gene encodes CDR1 SGHTA and CDR2 FQGNSA. The CDR3 sequence is 13 residues long. CDR3 residues: CASSPGGTGELFF. CDR3 nucleotides: TGTGCCAGCAGCCCAGGGGGCACCGGGGAGCTGTTTTTT.

This clonotype was observed many times. The chain combines TRBV5-5 with TRBJ2-1, with TRBD1 matching 11 bases. After removal of 0 bases from V and 15 bases from J, the junction contained 5 bases not matched to a gene. The CDR3 runs 13 residues. Germline V gives CDR1 SGHKS, CDR2 YYEKEE (reference sequence). The CDR3 coding sequence is TGTGCCAGCAGCTTGGGGGGACAGGGGGATTCGTTCTTC. Protein sequence: CASSLGGQGDSFF.

As concerns this clonotype: A much bigger clone sits one base away, suggesting this may be a read error. The J gene is TRBJ2-7, the V gene TRBV29-1; D is possibly TRBD1 or TRBD2 (6 bases each). The germline V gene has CDR1 SQVTM and CDR2 ANQGSEA. The CDR3 totals 13 residues. The CDR3: CSVEAGEVGEQHF. CDR3 DNA: TGCAGCGTTGAAGCAGGGGAGGTCGGCGAGCAGCACTTC.

The chain couples TRBV6-1 to TRBJ1-4, with TRBD1 matching 8 bases. Germline CDR1 MNHNS, CDR2 SASEGT. The CDR3 is 16 residues long. V lost 3 bases, J lost 5 bases, and 8 bases stayed unmatched. The CDR3, as DNA: TGTGCCAGCAGTGAGGGGACAGGCCCTGCGAATGAAAAACTGTTTTTT. Protein: CASSEGTGPANEKLFF.

This clonotype was detected ten times or more. The CDR3 loop is CASSLASGGGDTQYF. CDR3 DNA sequence: TGCGCCAGCAGCTTGGCTAGCGGGGGTGGAGATACGCAGTATTTT. V usage is TRBV5-1 and J usage is TRBJ2-3; TRBD2 aligns across 10 bases. This CDR3 region has 15 residues. The germline V gene encodes CDR1 SGHRS and CDR2 YFSETQ. Losses at the gene ends were 0 bases for V and 5 bases for J; bases not matched to a gene: 3.

This clonotype was seen a handful of times. The chain has TRBV29-1 and TRBJ2-1; D tentatively reads TRBD1 or TRBD2 (5 bases each). The germline gives CDR1 SQVTM, CDR2 ANQGSEA. Trimming cost V 4 bases and J 6 bases, with 13 bases left between them. The CDR3 extends over 13 amino acids. CDR3: CSVGGEGINEQFF. For the CDR3, the DNA is TGCAGCGTTGGGGGTGAGGGGATCAATGAGCAGTTCTTC.

This clonotype was observed a few times. The gene calls are TRBV6-4 and TRBJ2-7; 7 bases align to TRBD1. Losses at the gene ends were 2 bases for V and 2 bases for J; bases not matched to a gene: 3. CDR1 MRHNA and CDR2 SNTAGT come from the germline V gene. The CDR3 runs to 14 residues. The DNA of the CDR3 is TGTGCCAGCAGTGACGACAGGGTGGCCTACGAGCAGTACTTC. This gives the protein CASSDDRVAYEQYF.

This clonotype was picked up a small number of times. The rearrangement uses TRBV7-6 and TRBJ2-1, with 7 positions matching TRBD1. The CDR3 consists of 15 residues. From germline, CDR1 is SGHVS and CDR2 FNYEAQ. With 5 bases clipped from V and 0 bases from J, the junction kept 4 bases outside the gene matches. The CDR3 reads CASSATGISYNEQFF. Here the CDR3 DNA reads TGTGCCAGCAGCGCGACAGGGATCTCCTACAATGAGCAGTTCTTC.

The rearrangement joins TRBV6-2 or TRBV6-3 to TRBJ1-3, with 8 positions matching TRBD1. V was clipped by 7 bases and J by 0 bases; unmatched bases: 23. The CDR3 totals 21 residues. Looked up from germline, CDR1 is MNHEY and CDR2 is SVGEGT. CDR3 in amino acids: CASTYPRTGNITRLSGNTIYF. DNA of the CDR3: TGTGCCAGCACCTACCCCCGGACAGGGAATATTACAAGACTCTCTGGAAACACCATATATTTT.

This clonotype was picked up many times. The CDR3 DNA sequence: TGTGCCAGCAGCGGAAGACGCGGTGAAAAACTGTTTTTT. It codes for CASSGRRGEKLFF. The rearrangement links TRBV7-9 to TRBJ1-4; D remains ambiguous. The V end lost 5 bases, the J end lost 7 bases, and 11 bases lay between the germline ends. Looked up from germline, CDR1 is SEHNR and CDR2 is FQNEAQ (reference sequence). This CDR3 comprises 13 residues.